This T cell receptor (beta chain) derives from a study of patients and donors after allogeneic stem cell transplantation. TCRdb ran MiXCR on the RT-PCR reads and lists one entry per CDR3 protein. The sample records some 960,000 distinct CDR3 sequences, over 15% being singletons. The length of the CDR3 is 17 residues. CDR1 MNHEY and CDR2 SMNVEV come from the germline V gene (reference sequence). Trimming cost V 8 bases and J 0 bases; bases outside gene matches: 16. This chain uses TRBV27 with TRBJ2-7, with 7 bases fitting TRBD1. The sequenced sample was blood, either unsorted or a sorted T cell fraction (not recorded which). This TCR derives from a human donor who was either an allogeneic HSCT recipient or a stem cell or donor lymphocyte infusion donor (not recorded which). It is not recorded whose cells these are; they may come from a transplant donor. The CDR3, as DNA: TGTGCCAGCCCCCGAGGGCCTGGGACAGAAAGCTCCTACGAGCAGTACTTC. Translated, it gives CASPRGPGTESSYEQYF.